Listed below are T cell receptor beta chains from one sample, sequenced in a study of blood T cell repertoires in COVID-19. Sequencing used immunoSEQ multiplex PCR; TCRdb keeps in-frame clones, though not all of them. The data contain about 73,000 clones, roughly 90% of them seen just once; the ten biggest clones take up 16%. The sequencing input was peripheral blood. These receptor sequences come from a woman aged 80 or older with active or convalescent COVID-19. The CDR3 runs from the conserved cysteine through the conserved F or W. D genes are given only for firm matches. Some rows have no size entry. The others give once, few or many, or a class for an expanded clone.

CDR3 DNA: TGTGCCAGCAGCTTAGTCCGGACAGGGACTGGCTACACCTTC
CDR3 protein: CASSLVRTGTGYTF
clone size: -
V gene: TRBV11-2
D gene: TRBD1
J gene: TRBJ1-2

CDR3 DNA: TGTGCCAGCAGCCAGTCCGGGACCCAGGAGGGGGAGACCCAGTACTTC
CDR3 protein: CASSQSGTQEGETQYF
clone size: once
V gene: TRBV4-2
D gene: -
J gene: TRBJ2-5

CDR3 DNA: TGTGCCAGCTCTCCGACAGGGGAAACGCAGTATTTT
CDR3 protein: CASSPTGETQYF
clone size: -
V gene: TRBV18
D gene: TRBD1
J gene: TRBJ2-3

CDR3 DNA: TGCGCCAGCAGCTTGGTAGGGGAAGCGGGCAATGAGCAGTTCTTC
CDR3 protein: CASSLVGEAGNEQFF
clone size: -
V gene: TRBV5-1
D gene: -
J gene: TRBJ2-1

CDR3 DNA: TGTGCCAGCAGTGGACGGACCGGGACAGGGAGGTCCGATGAGCAGTTCTTC
CDR3 protein: CASSGRTGTGRSDEQFF
clone size: -
V gene: TRBV2
D gene: TRBD1
J gene: TRBJ2-1

CDR3 DNA: TGTGCCAGCAGGTCGGGACAGATATTTAATTCACCCCTCCACTTT
CDR3 protein: CASRSGQIFNSPLHF
clone size: once
V gene: TRBV5-6
D gene: TRBD1
J gene: TRBJ1-6

CDR3 DNA: TGTGCCATCAGTGAGTCGTACCCCTACAACAGGGGGCGGCAGCCCCAGCATTTT
CDR3 protein: CAISESYPYNRGRQPQHF
clone size: -
V gene: TRBV10-3
D gene: TRBD1
J gene: TRBJ1-5

CDR3 DNA: TGTGCCAGCAGCTTAGATTGGGGCAGGCCCAACTACGAGCAGTACTTC
CDR3 protein: CASSLDWGRPNYEQYF
clone size: -
V gene: TRBV11-2
D gene: -
J gene: TRBJ2-7

CDR3 DNA: TGTGCCAGCAGCACCCAGACTGGTCTAACTAATGAAAAACTGTTTTTT
CDR3 protein: CASSTQTGLTNEKLFF
clone size: -
V gene: TRBV7-2
D gene: -
J gene: TRBJ1-4

CDR3 DNA: TGTGCCAGCAGTTCGAAGGGGCCCTCTGGAAACACCATATATTTT
CDR3 protein: CASSSKGPSGNTIYF
clone size: -
V gene: TRBV2
D gene: -
J gene: TRBJ1-3

CDR3 DNA: TGTGCCAGCTCCCAATCGGGGTGGAATAGCAATCAGCCCCAGCATTTT
CDR3 protein: CASSQSGWNSNQPQHF
clone size: -
V gene: TRBV18
D gene: -
J gene: TRBJ1-5

CDR3 DNA: TGCAGTGCGTGGGGCGGCGAGACCCAGTACTTC
CDR3 protein: CSAWGGETQYF
clone size: -
V gene: TRBV20-1
D gene: -
J gene: TRBJ2-5

CDR3 DNA: TGTGCCAGCAGGGAGGACAGGGGACAAGAGACCCAGTACTTC
CDR3 protein: CASREDRGQETQYF
clone size: -
V gene: TRBV5-5
D gene: TRBD1
J gene: TRBJ2-5

CDR3 DNA: TGTGCCAGCAAGGGGACAGGGGGCGGTCGAAGCGAGCAGTACTTC
CDR3 protein: CASKGTGGGRSEQYF
clone size: -
V gene: TRBV6-5
D gene: TRBD1
J gene: TRBJ2-7

CDR3 DNA: TGTGCCAGCAACCCGCTAGCGGGGGGGCCGGGTGTCGAGCAGTACTTC
CDR3 protein: CASNPLAGGPGVEQYF
clone size: -
V gene: TRBV27
D gene: TRBD2
J gene: TRBJ2-7

CDR3 DNA: TGTGCCAGCTCACCTAGGGGGAACACTGAAGCTTTCTTT
CDR3 protein: CASSPRGNTEAFF
clone size: -
V gene: TRBV18
D gene: -
J gene: TRBJ1-1

CDR3 DNA: TGTGCCAGCAGCCCACAGGGGGCAGGAAATGAGCAGTTCTTC
CDR3 protein: CASSPQGAGNEQFF
clone size: -
V gene: TRBV7-3
D gene: TRBD1
J gene: TRBJ2-1

CDR3 DNA: TGCGCCAGCAGCGTGACTAGCGGGGGGCCGGAGGATACGCAGTATTTT
CDR3 protein: CASSVTSGGPEDTQYF
clone size: -
V gene: TRBV5-1
D gene: TRBD2
J gene: TRBJ2-3

CDR3 DNA: TGTGCCAGCAGCCCATCGGGGAATCAGCCCCAGCATTTT
CDR3 protein: CASSPSGNQPQHF
clone size: -
V gene: TRBV12-3/TRBV12-4
D gene: -
J gene: TRBJ1-5

CDR3 DNA: TGTGCCAGCAGCTTGCAGAAACACTACGAGCAGTACTTC
CDR3 protein: CASSLQKHYEQYF
clone size: -
V gene: TRBV5-6
D gene: -
J gene: TRBJ2-7

CDR3 DNA: TGCAGCGGACGGACAGGGACGACAGATACGCAGTATTTT
CDR3 protein: CSGRTGTTDTQYF
clone size: -
V gene: TRBV29-1
D gene: TRBD1
J gene: TRBJ2-3

CDR3 DNA: TGCGCCAGCAGCCAAGGGCTCGGGACAGTCTCCTACAATGAGCAGTTCTTC
CDR3 protein: CASSQGLGTVSYNEQFF
clone size: -
V gene: TRBV4-3
D gene: TRBD1
J gene: TRBJ2-1

CDR3 DNA: TGTGCCAGAAGCTTGAGCGGATGGCAGGGGGCCTATGGCTACACCTTC
CDR3 protein: CARSLSGWQGAYGYTF
clone size: -
V gene: TRBV5-3
D gene: TRBD1
J gene: TRBJ1-2

CDR3 DNA: TGTGCCAGCAGCTTGGAAGGGGGAGGGGGGTACATTCAGTACTTC
CDR3 protein: CASSLEGGGGYIQYF
clone size: -
V gene: TRBV5-4
D gene: -
J gene: TRBJ2-4

CDR3 DNA: TGCGCCAGCAGCCAAGACACGGTCAGACTAGCGGGGGTCGAGCAGTTCTTC
CDR3 protein: CASSQDTVRLAGVEQFF
clone size: -
V gene: TRBV4-3
D gene: TRBD2
J gene: TRBJ2-1

CDR3 DNA: TGCGCCAGCAGCCAAAGAGGGGGGACAGTCTACGAGCAGTACTTC
CDR3 protein: CASSQRGGTVYEQYF
clone size: -
V gene: TRBV4-3
D gene: -
J gene: TRBJ2-7

CDR3 DNA: TGTGCCACCAGTGATTCCCCTACCGGGTTGAAGACCCAGTACTTC
CDR3 protein: CATSDSPTGLKTQYF
clone size: -
V gene: TRBV24-1
D gene: -
J gene: TRBJ2-5

CDR3 DNA: TGTGCCAGCAGTGATGGTAACAGGGGAACTAGTTTAGGGGACTTC
CDR3 protein: CASSDGNRGTSLGDF
clone size: -
V gene: TRBV6-1
D gene: TRBD1
J gene: TRBJ2-7

CDR3 DNA: TGTGCCAGCAGACCCGGTTACGCCTATCCCGAGTTGACTAATGAAAAACTGTTTTTT
CDR3 protein: CASRPGYAYPELTNEKLFF
clone size: -
V gene: TRBV27
D gene: -
J gene: TRBJ1-4

CDR3 DNA: TGTGCCAGCAGCCTAGGACCGGGGGGCACGCAGTATTTT
CDR3 protein: CASSLGPGGTQYF
clone size: -
V gene: TRBV7-6
D gene: -
J gene: TRBJ2-3

CDR3 DNA: TGTGCCAGCAGTCTACTCATGGCGGCAGGGTGGCAGCCCCAGCATTTT
CDR3 protein: CASSLLMAAGWQPQHF
clone size: -
V gene: TRBV6-2/TRBV6-3
D gene: -
J gene: TRBJ1-5

CDR3 DNA: TGTGCCAGCAGCCAGGAGCGGGGGGCCGTAGATACGCAGTATTTT
CDR3 protein: CASSQERGAVDTQYF
clone size: -
V gene: TRBV3-1/TRBV3-2
D gene: TRBD2
J gene: TRBJ2-3

CDR3 DNA: TGTGCCAGCAAACCGGGACAGGGCTATTACGAGCAGTACTTC
CDR3 protein: CASKPGQGYYEQYF
clone size: -
V gene: TRBV6-6
D gene: TRBD1
J gene: TRBJ2-7